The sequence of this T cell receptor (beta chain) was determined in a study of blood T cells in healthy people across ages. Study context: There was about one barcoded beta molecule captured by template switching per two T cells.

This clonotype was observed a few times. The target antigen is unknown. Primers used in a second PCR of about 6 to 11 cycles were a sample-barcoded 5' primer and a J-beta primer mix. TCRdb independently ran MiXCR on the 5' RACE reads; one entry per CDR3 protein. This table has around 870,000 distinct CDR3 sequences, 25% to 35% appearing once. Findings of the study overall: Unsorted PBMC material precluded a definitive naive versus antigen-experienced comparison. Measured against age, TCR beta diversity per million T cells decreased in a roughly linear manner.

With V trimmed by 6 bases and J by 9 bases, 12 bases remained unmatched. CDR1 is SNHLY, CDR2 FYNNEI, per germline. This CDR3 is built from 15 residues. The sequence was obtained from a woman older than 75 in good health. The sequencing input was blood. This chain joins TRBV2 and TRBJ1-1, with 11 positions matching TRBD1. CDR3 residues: CASRATGTGGVKAFF. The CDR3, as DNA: TGTGCCAGCAGGGCAACCGGGACAGGGGGAGTTAAAGCTTTCTTT.